This note documents a single TCR beta chain sequence. Its antigen remains unknown. Donors sampled were nominally healthy, though unrecorded immune exposures were likely. CDR1 and CDR2 (germline): MDHEN, SYDVKM. The V and J ends lost 6 bases and 2 bases respectively, with 15 bases between them. CDR3 length equals 15 residues. It was with 60 Vbeta and 13 Jbeta primers that the PCR ran. Method: immunoSEQ multiplex PCR; TCRdb's copy keeps in-frame clones and lacks some. The profile shows under 150,000 clones, about four fifths of them singletons. The data belong to a study of cytomegalovirus exposure and HLA in healthy donors. Study-wide results and caveats: There were some V segments, including TRBV6-2 and TRBV6-3, excluded as indistinguishable. Previously analyzed data showed that most TCR beta V segments were productive at a frequency of about 87% or about 30%.

This TCR was recovered from a woman between 40 and 55 years old in good health and CMV-seropositive. The sequencing sample was made of PBMCs. This chain joins TRBV28 and TRBJ2-3; D uncertain. CDR3 region: CASSLPGLHTDTQYF. The CDR3 coding sequence is TGTGCCAGCAGCCTCCCAGGCCTTCACACAGATACGCAGTATTTT.